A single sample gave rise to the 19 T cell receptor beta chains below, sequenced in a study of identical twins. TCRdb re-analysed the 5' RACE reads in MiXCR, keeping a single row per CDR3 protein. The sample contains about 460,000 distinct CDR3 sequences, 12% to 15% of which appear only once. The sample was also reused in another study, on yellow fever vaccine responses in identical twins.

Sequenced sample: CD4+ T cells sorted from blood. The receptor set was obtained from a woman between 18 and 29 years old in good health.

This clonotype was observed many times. As DNA, the CDR3 is TGTGCCAGCAGCCATGCTACCGGGGAGCTGTTTTTT. Its translation: CASSHATGELFF. The chain joins TRBV7-9 to TRBJ2-2; D gene uncertain. There are 12 residues in the CDR3. Trimming left V 5 bases short and J 5 bases short, with 6 bases between. Germline values: CDR1 SEHNR, CDR2 FQNEAQ (reference sequence).

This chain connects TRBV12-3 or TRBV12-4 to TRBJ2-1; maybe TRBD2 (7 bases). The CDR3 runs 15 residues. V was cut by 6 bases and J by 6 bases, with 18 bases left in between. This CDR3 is CASRQRGGRSNEQFF. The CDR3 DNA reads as TGTGCCAGCAGACAGAGGGGGGGCAGAAGCAATGAGCAGTTCTTC.

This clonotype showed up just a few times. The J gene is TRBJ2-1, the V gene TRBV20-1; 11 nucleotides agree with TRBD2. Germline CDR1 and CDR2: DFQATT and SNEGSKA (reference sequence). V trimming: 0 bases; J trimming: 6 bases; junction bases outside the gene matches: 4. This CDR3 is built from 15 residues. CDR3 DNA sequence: TGCAGTGCTAGAGAGGGGACTAGCGGCCGCAATGAGCAGTTCTTC. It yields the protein CSAREGTSGRNEQFF.

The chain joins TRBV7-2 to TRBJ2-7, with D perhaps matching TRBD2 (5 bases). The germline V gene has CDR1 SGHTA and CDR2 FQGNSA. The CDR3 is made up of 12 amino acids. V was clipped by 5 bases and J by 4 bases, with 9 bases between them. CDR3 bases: TGTGCCAGCAGCATAACTAGTTACGAGCAGTACTTC. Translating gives CASSITSYEQYF.

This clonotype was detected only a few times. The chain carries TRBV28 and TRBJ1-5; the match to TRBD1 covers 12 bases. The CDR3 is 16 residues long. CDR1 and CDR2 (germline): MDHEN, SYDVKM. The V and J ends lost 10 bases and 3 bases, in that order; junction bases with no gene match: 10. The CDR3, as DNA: TGTGCCACCACGGGACAGGGGGCAGATTACAATCAGCCCCAGCATTTT. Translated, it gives CATTGQGADYNQPQHF.

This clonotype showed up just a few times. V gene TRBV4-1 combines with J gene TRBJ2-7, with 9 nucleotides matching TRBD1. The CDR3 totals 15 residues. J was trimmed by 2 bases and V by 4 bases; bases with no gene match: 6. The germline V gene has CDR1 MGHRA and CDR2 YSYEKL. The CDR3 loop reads CASSLLGTGTYEQYF. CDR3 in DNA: TGCGCCAGCAGCCTCTTGGGGACAGGGACCTACGAGCAGTACTTC.

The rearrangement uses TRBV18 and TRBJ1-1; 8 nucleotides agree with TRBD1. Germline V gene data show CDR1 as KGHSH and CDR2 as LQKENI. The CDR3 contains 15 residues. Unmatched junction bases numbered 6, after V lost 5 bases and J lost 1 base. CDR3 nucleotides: TGTGCCAGCTCATCGCTCGGGACAGGGAACACTGAAGCTTTCTTT. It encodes CASSSLGTGNTEAFF.

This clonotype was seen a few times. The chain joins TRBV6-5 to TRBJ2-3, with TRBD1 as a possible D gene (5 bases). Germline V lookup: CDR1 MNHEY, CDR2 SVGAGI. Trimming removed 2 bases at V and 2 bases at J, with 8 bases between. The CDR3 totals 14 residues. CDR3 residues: CASSYGANTDTQYF. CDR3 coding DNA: TGTGCCAGCAGTTACGGGGCAAACACAGATACGCAGTATTTT.

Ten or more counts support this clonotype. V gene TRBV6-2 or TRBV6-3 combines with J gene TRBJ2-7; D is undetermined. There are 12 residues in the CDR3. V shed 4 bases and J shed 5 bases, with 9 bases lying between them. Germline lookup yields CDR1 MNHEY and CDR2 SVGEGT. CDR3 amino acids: CASSWTRHEQYF. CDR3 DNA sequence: TGTGCCAGCAGTTGGACCCGTCACGAGCAGTACTTC.

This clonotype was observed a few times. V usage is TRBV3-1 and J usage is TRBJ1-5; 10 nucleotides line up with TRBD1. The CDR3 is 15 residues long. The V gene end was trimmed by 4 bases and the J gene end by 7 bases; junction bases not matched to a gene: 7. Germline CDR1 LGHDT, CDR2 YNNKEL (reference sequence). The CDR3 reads CASSRGTGEGQPQHF. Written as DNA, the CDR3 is TGTGCCAGCAGCCGTGGGACAGGGGAAGGCCAGCCCCAGCATTTT.

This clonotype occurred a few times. The CDR3 reads CASSLKTSGRAGDTQYF. The CDR3 DNA follows: TGTGCCAGCAGCTTAAAGACTAGCGGGAGGGCCGGAGATACGCAGTATTTT. V gene TRBV11-2 combines with J gene TRBJ2-3; 14 bases align to TRBD2. Trimming cost V 2 bases and J 5 bases; bases outside gene matches: 6. This CDR3 has 17 amino acids. The germline V gene has CDR1 SGHAT and CDR2 FQNNGV.

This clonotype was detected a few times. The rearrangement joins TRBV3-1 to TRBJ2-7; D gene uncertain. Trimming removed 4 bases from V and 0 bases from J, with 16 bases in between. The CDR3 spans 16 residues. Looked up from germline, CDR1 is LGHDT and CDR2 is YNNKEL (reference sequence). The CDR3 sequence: CASSPSWGLSSYEQYF. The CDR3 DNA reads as TGTGCCAGCAGCCCCTCATGGGGATTGAGCTCCTACGAGCAGTACTTC.

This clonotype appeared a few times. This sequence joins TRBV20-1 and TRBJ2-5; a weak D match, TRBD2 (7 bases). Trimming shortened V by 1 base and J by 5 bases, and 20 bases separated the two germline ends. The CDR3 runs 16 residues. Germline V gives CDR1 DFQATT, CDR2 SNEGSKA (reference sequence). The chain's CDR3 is CSARVTLDRRGETQYF. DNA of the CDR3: TGCAGTGCTAGAGTTACCCTAGACAGGCGGGGGGAGACCCAGTACTTC.

The CDR3 coding sequence is TGTGCCACCAGTGATCCAGTAGGACAAACCGGGGAGCTGTTTTTT. Amino acid sequence: CATSDPVGQTGELFF. The chain is built from TRBV24-1 and TRBJ2-2; perhaps TRBD1 as D (5 bases). CDR3 length: 15 residues. Germline CDR1 is KGHDR and CDR2 is SFDVKD. V was clipped by 3 bases and J by 5 bases, with 12 bases between them.

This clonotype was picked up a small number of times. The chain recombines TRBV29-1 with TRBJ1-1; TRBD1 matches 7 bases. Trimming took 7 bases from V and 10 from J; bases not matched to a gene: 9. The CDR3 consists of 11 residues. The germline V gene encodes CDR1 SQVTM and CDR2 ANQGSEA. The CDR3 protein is CSAHRGLGAFF. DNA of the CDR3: TGCAGCGCTCACAGGGGATTAGGAGCTTTCTTT.

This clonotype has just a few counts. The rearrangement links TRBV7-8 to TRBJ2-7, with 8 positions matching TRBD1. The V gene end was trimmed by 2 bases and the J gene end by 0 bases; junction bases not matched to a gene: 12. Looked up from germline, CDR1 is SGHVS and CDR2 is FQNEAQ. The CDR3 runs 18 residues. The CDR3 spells CASSLLAPVTGVSYEQYF. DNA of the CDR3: TGTGCCAGCAGCTTACTGGCTCCCGTGACAGGGGTCTCCTACGAGCAGTACTTC. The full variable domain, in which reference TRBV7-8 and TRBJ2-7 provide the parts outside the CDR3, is GAGVSQSPRYKVAKRGQDVALRCDPISGHVSLFWYQQALGQGPEFLTYFQNEAQLDKSGLPSDRFFAERPEGSVSTLKIQRTQQEDSAVYLCASSLLAPVTGVSYEQYFGPGTRLTVT.

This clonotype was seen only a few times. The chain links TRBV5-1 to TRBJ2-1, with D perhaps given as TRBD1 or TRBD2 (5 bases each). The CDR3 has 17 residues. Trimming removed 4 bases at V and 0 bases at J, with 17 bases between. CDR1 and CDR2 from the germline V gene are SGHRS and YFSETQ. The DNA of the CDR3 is TGCGCCAGCAGCCTGGGACGACTCCCGAGCTCCTACAATGAGCAGTTCTTC. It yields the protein CASSLGRLPSSYNEQFF.

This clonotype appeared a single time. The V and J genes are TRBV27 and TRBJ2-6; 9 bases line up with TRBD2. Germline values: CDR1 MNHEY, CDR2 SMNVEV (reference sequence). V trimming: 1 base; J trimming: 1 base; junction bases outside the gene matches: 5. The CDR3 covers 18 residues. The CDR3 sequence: CASSLFTAGGSGANVLTF. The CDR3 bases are TGTGCCAGCAGTTTATTCACCGCGGGAGGGTCTGGGGCCAACGTCCTGACTTTC. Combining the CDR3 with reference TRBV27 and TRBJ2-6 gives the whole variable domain EAQVTQNPRYLITVTGKKLTVTCSQNMNHEYMSWYRQDPGLGLRQIYYSMNVEVTDKGDVPEGYKVSRKEKRNFPLILESPSPNQTSLYFCASSLFTAGGSGANVLTFGAGSRLTVL.

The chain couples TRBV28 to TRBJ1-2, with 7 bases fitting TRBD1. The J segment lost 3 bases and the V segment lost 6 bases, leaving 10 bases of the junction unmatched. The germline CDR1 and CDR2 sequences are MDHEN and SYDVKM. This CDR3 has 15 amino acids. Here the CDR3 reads CASRTLGTADYGYTF. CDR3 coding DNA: TGTGCCAGCAGAACTCTCGGGACAGCAGACTATGGCTACACCTTC.